Listed below are T cell receptor beta chains from one sample, sequenced in a study of blood T cell repertoires in COVID-19. Sequencing used immunoSEQ multiplex PCR; TCRdb keeps in-frame clones, though not all of them. The repertoire holds around 80,000 clones, with under 85% as singletons. The sequenced sample was peripheral blood. These receptors all stem from a human donor in a cohort sampled during active COVID-19. Both conserved end residues are part of each CDR3. A D gene is named only where the DNA matches it firmly. Size is stated for part of the rows, as once, few or many counts, or as a class when the clone is expanded.

j_call | clone_size | d_call | v_call | cdr3_nt | cdr3_aa
TRBJ1-4 | - | TRBD1 | TRBV7-9 | TGTGCCAGCAGCTTAGAGTCGACAGGGGGCTGGGGCACTAATGAAAAACTGTTTTTT | CASSLESTGGWGTNEKLFF
TRBJ2-7 | - | - | TRBV10-1 | TGCGCCACTCCCCTGTCCTACGAGCAGTACTTC | CATPLSYEQYF
TRBJ2-3 | - | - | TRBV5-8 | TGTGCCAGCAGTATATCGGATACGCAGTATTTT | CASSISDTQYF
TRBJ2-2 | - | TRBD1 | TRBV5-1 | TGCGCCAGCAGCCCGCTGACAGGGGGTAGTACCGGGGAGCTGTTTTTT | CASSPLTGGSTGELFF
TRBJ2-1 | - | TRBD1 | TRBV27 | TGTGCCAGCAGTTTATCCGGGACAGGATATGAGCAGTTCTTC | CASSLSGTGYEQFF
TRBJ2-7 | - | TRBD1 | TRBV11-3 | TGTGCCAGCAGCTTAAGTGACAGGGGTTACGAGCAGTACTTC | CASSLSDRGYEQYF
TRBJ2-5 | - | - | TRBV12-3/TRBV12-4 | TGTGCCAGCAGTCCACAAGAGACCCAGTACTTC | CASSPQETQYF
TRBJ1-6 | few | TRBD1 | TRBV28 | TGTGCCAGCAGTTCAGGGGGCGCAGATAATTCACCCCTCCACTTT | CASSSGGADNSPLHF
TRBJ1-3 | - | - | TRBV30 | TGTGCCTGGAGAGGAGACAGCTCTGGAAACACCATATATTTT | CAWRGDSSGNTIYF
TRBJ2-1 | - | TRBD1 | TRBV7-8 | TGTGCCAGCAGCTTAGGACAGGGCTACAATGAGCAGTTCTTC | CASSLGQGYNEQFF
TRBJ2-2 | - | - | TRBV5-4 | TGTGCCAGCAGCCTACGGCCGACTTCGAACACCGGGGAGCTGTTTTTT | CASSLRPTSNTGELFF
TRBJ2-5 | - | - | TRBV18 | TGTGCCAGCTCACCATGGCAGCCCAGTGCGGGAGAGACCCAGTACTTC | CASSPWQPSAGETQYF
TRBJ2-1 | - | - | TRBV28 | TGTGCCAGCAGTTTAGGCCTTGAGCAGTTCTTC | CASSLGLEQFF
TRBJ2-6 | few | TRBD1 | TRBV9 | TGTGCCAGCAGCGTCGGGACAGGGGCCCTTGGGGCCAACGTCCTGACTTTC | CASSVGTGALGANVLTF
TRBJ2-5 | - | - | TRBV3-1/TRBV3-2 | TGTGCCAGCAGCCTCCGACTACCTGGACAAGAGACCCAGTACTTC | CASSLRLPGQETQYF
TRBJ1-5 | few | TRBD1 | TRBV19 | TGTGCCAGTAGACTTGACAGGGGAGGCAATCAGCCCCAGCATTTT | CASRLDRGGNQPQHF
TRBJ2-1 | - | TRBD1 | TRBV3-1/TRBV3-2 | TGTGCCAGCAGCCGGGACAGGGAGGCGGGTGAGCAGTTCTTC | CASSRDREAGEQFF
TRBJ2-1 | - | TRBD2 | TRBV7-4 | TGTGCCAGCAGCCCTCTTAGACTAGCAAGCAATGAGCAGTTCTTC | CASSPLRLASNEQFF
TRBJ2-1 | - | TRBD1 | TRBV6-5 | TGTGCCAGCATCCCAGACAGGGGTCTCTACAATGAGCAGTTCTTC | CASIPDRGLYNEQFF
TRBJ2-3 | - | TRBD2 | TRBV5-4 | TGTGCCAGCAGCAAGGGACTAGCTGACTTCACAGATACGCAGTATTTT | CASSKGLADFTDTQYF
TRBJ2-7 | - | TRBD2 | TRBV7-9 | TGTGCCAGCAGCCTGAAGCTGACTAGCGCCCCAGCGGGGGAGCAGTACTTC | CASSLKLTSAPAGEQYF
TRBJ1-5 | - | - | TRBV10-2 | TGCGCCAGCAGGTTCGGCAATCAGCCCCAGCATTTT | CASRFGNQPQHF
TRBJ2-1 | - | - | TRBV7-2 | TGTGCCAGCAGCTTAGGGGGGAGCGGGCGATACAATGAGCAGTTCTTC | CASSLGGSGRYNEQFF
TRBJ2-3 | - | - | TRBV19 | TGTGCCAGTAGCACGTGGGCCGACACAGATACGCAGTATTTT | CASSTWADTDTQYF
TRBJ1-2 | - | - | TRBV4-2 | TGTGCCAGCAGCCAAGATCGTACGGGGAATGGCTACACCTTC | CASSQDRTGNGYTF
TRBJ2-1 | - | TRBD1 | TRBV9 | TGTGCCAGCAGCGTAGGGTCAGGGGGATTCGATGAGCAGTTCTTC | CASSVGSGGFDEQFF
TRBJ2-3 | - | - | TRBV9 | TGTGCCAGCAGCATAGGGGCGCCCACAGATACGCAGTATTTT | CASSIGAPTDTQYF
TRBJ2-5 | - | TRBD1 | TRBV5-1 | TGCGCCAGCAGCTTGAGAGGGACAGGGGGGGTGGAGACCCAGTACTTC | CASSLRGTGGVETQYF